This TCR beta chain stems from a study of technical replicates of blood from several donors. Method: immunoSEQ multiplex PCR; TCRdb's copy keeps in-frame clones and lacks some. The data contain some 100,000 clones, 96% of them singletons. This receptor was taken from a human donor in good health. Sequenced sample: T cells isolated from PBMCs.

DNA of the CDR3: TGCGCCAGCAGCTTGGAAGGGGCAGATACGCAGTATTTT. Translated, it gives CASSLEGADTQYF. V is TRBV5-1 and J is TRBJ2-3, with a weak D call TRBD1 (5 bases). The V end lost 0 bases, the J end lost 4 bases, and 6 bases lay between the germline ends. Looked up from germline, CDR1 is SGHRS and CDR2 is YFSETQ. The CDR3 spans 13 residues.